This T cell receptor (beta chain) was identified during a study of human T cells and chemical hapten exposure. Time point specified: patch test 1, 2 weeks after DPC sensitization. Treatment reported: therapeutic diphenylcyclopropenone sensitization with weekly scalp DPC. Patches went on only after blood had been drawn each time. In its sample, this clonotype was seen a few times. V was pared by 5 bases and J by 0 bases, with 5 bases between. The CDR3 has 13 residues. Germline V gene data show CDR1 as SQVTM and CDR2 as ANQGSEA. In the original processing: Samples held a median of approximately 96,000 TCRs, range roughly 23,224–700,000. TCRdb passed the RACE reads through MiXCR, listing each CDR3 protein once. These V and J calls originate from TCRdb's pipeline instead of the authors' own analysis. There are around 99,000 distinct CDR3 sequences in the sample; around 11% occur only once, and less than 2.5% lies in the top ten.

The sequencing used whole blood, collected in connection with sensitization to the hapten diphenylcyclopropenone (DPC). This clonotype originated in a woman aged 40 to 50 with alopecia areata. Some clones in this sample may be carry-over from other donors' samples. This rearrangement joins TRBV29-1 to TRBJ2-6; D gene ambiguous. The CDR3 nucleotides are TGCAGCGTTTCAACCTCTGGGGCCAACGTCCTGACTTTC. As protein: CSVSTSGANVLTF.